A single sample gave rise to the 22 T cell receptor beta chains below, sequenced in a study of blood T cell repertoires in COVID-19 (TCRdb year 2020). Libraries were prepared through the immunoSEQ multiplex PCR assay. TCRdb provides this immuneACCESS table in a form limited to in-frame rearrangements. Some clones are lacking; in checked studies, under half of them reflect an unresolved V gene, and why the rest are absent is not known. Recorded for this sample are some 380,000 clones; 70% to 85% of them occurred a single time. The ten largest clones add up to roughly 1.1% of the sample. Sequencing used peripheral blood. These receptors came from a human donor with acute or convalescent COVID-19. The donor label of this sample is uncertain.

The gene calls are TRBV7-6 and TRBJ2-7; 11 positions match TRBD2. The V gene's germline CDR1 is SGHVS and CDR2 FNYEAQ. The V gene end was trimmed by 0 bases and the J gene end by 2 bases; junction bases not matched to a gene: 6. The CDR3 length is 17 residues. CDR3 sequence (DNA): TGTGCCAGCAGCTTAGCGCTGGGTAGCGGGGGGGCCTACGAGCAGTACTTC. Translation gives CASSLALGSGGAYEQYF.

The gene calls are TRBV6-1 and TRBJ1-1, with D possibly being TRBD1 (5 bases). CDR1 is MNHNS, CDR2 SASEGT, per germline. The V end lost 4 bases, the J end lost 3 bases, and 21 bases lay between the germline ends. CDR3 length equals 17 residues. Here the CDR3 DNA reads TGTGCCAGCAGTGGACAGAGCCCCCAGAGTCGGCACACTGAAGCTTTCTTT. Translation gives CASSGQSPQSRHTEAFF.

This chain links TRBV11-2 with TRBJ1-2; unclear D gene. In germline, CDR1 is SGHAT, CDR2 FQNNGV. V gave up 0 bases and J gave up 8 bases, with 4 bases separating them. The CDR3 is made up of 11 amino acids. The CDR3 DNA reads as TGTGCCAGCAGCTTAGACGTAGGCTACACCTTC. Its protein is CASSLDVGYTF.

CDR3 nucleotide sequence: TGTGCCAGCAGTTACTCTGCCGGTCCAGGGGGGTGGGGCTACACCTTC. It encodes CASSYSAGPGGWGYTF. V is TRBV6-5 and J is TRBJ1-2, with 7 positions matching TRBD1. The germline V gene has CDR1 MNHEY and CDR2 SVGAGI. Trimming removed 0 bases from V and 8 bases from J; junction bases left unmatched: 12. This CDR3 is 16 amino acids long.

This clone was counted once. The gene calls are TRBV2 and TRBJ1-2; the D gene is possibly TRBD1 (5 bases). This CDR3 has 14 amino acids. CDR1 SNHLY and CDR2 FYNNEI come from the germline V gene. V dropped 8 bases and J dropped 4 bases, with 17 bases sitting between them. CDR3 coding DNA: TGTGCCAGCGGGGGGGGAAGGTTCCCCTATGGCTACACCTTC. Amino acids: CASGGGRFPYGYTF. The full variable domain, in which reference TRBV2 and TRBJ1-2 provide the parts outside the CDR3, is EPEVTQTPSHQVTQMGQEVILRCVPISNHLYFYWYRQILGQKVEFLVSFYNNEISEKSEIFDDQFSVERPDGSNFTLKIRSTKLEDSAMYFCASGGGRFPYGYTFGSGTRLTVV.

A single count supports this clone. Other DNA sequences in the sample encode the same CDR3. The V call is TRBV5-1, the J call TRBJ2-7; 7 bases are a match to TRBD2. This CDR3 comprises 14 residues. From germline, CDR1 is SGHRS and CDR2 YFSETQ. V was clipped by 1 base and J by 0 bases; unmatched bases: 1. CDR3 amino acids: CASSLSGASYEQYF. CDR3 DNA sequence: TGCGCCAGCAGCTTGAGCGGGGCCTCCTACGAGCAGTACTTC.

The chain is built from TRBV9 and TRBJ2-2; maybe TRBD1 (5 bases). V was trimmed by 4 bases and J by 3 bases, leaving 13 bases between them. Germline V gene data show CDR1 as SGDLS and CDR2 as YYNGEE. This CDR3 has 15 amino acids. CDR3: CASSPPARDTGELFF. The CDR3 DNA reads as TGTGCCAGCAGCCCTCCCGCCAGGGACACCGGGGAGCTGTTTTTT. Together with reference TRBV9 and TRBJ2-2, the CDR3 gives the full variable domain: DSGVTQTPKHLITATGQRVTLRCSPRSGDLSVYWYQQSLDQGLQFLIQYYNGEERAKGNILERFSAQQFPDLHSELNLSSLELGDSALYFCASSPPARDTGELFFGEGSRLTVL.

The J gene is TRBJ1-5, the V gene TRBV19, with TRBD1 as a possible D gene (5 bases). Germline V gives CDR1 LNHDA, CDR2 SQIVND (reference sequence). Trimming cost V 2 bases and J 4 bases, with 12 bases left between them. This CDR3 comprises 15 residues. The CDR3 coding sequence is TGTGCCAGTAGTATAAGGGACTTGGGTAATCAGCCCCAGCATTTT. Residues: CASSIRDLGNQPQHF. The full variable domain, with the rest looked up from reference TRBV19 and TRBJ1-5, is DGGITQSPKYLFRKEGQNVTLSCEQNLNHDAMYWYRQDPGQGLRLIYYSQIVNDFQKGDIAEGYSVSREKKESFPLTVTSAQKNPTAFYLCASSIRDLGNQPQHFGDGTRLSIL.

This clone was counted only a few times. The chain recombines TRBV13 with TRBJ2-7, with 10 bases aligning to TRBD2. V gave up 0 bases and J gave up 7 bases; unmatched junction bases: 3. Germline V gene lookup returns CDR1 PRHDT and CDR2 FYEKMQ (reference sequence). The CDR3 has 14 residues. The CDR3 bases are TGTGCCAGCAGCTTAGGACTAGCGGGACATGAGCAGTACTTC. Amino acids: CASSLGLAGHEQYF.

The rearrangement links TRBV2 to TRBJ1-1; tentative D call: TRBD1 (6 bases). The CDR3 extends over 13 amino acids. From germline, CDR1 is SNHLY and CDR2 FYNNEI. V dropped 8 bases and J dropped 10 bases, with 20 bases sitting between them. The CDR3 spells CASHRDTYTGAFF. CDR3 bases: TGTGCCAGCCACCGGGACACCTACACAGGAGCTTTCTTT.

This sequence joins TRBV27 and TRBJ2-2; D is possibly TRBD1 (6 bases). Germline V CDR1 and CDR2: MNHEY, SMNVEV (reference sequence). Trimming stripped 3 bases from V and 1 base from J, with 21 bases between. The CDR3 extends over 19 amino acids. The CDR3 nucleotides are TGTGCCAGCAGTTTTTCCGAGGGCAGGGGTCTATTGAACACCGGGGAGCTGTTTTTT. Residues: CASSFSEGRGLLNTGELFF.

The V gene is TRBV28, the J gene TRBJ1-4, with 10 bases that match TRBD1. With 10 bases clipped from V and 8 bases from J, the junction kept 7 bases outside the gene matches. Germline assignment: CDR1 MDHEN and CDR2 SYDVKM. The CDR3 sequence is 13 residues long. DNA of the CDR3: TGTGCCATCGGGACAGGGGTTATGGAAAAACTGTTTTTT. It is translated as CAIGTGVMEKLFF.

This clone is a singleton in its sample. The CDR3 protein is CATSSTPVSSYEQYF. CDR3 nucleotides: TGTGCCACCAGCAGTACCCCCGTGAGCTCCTACGAGCAGTACTTC. This chain uses TRBV15 with TRBJ2-7; D remains ambiguous. The V gene lost 3 bases and the J gene lost 0 bases, with 12 bases spanning the gap. The CDR3 consists of 15 residues. Germline loops: CDR1 LNHNV, CDR2 YYDKDF (reference sequence).

This clone has a handful of counts. J is TRBJ1-2 and V is TRBV19; TRBD1 matches 12 bases. Trimming removed 4 bases from V and 4 bases from J; junction bases left unmatched: 10. Germline V gene sequence: CDR1 LNHDA, CDR2 SQIVND (reference sequence). CDR3 length: 17 amino acids. The CDR3 DNA reads TGTGCCAGTAGTACTGCGGGACAGGGGGCTCTCCTCTATGGCTACACCTTC. Its translation is CASSTAGQGALLYGYTF.

The genes are TRBV30 and TRBJ2-7; possibly TRBD2 for D (6 bases). The germline V and J ends were trimmed by 3 bases and 6 bases, with 15 bases remaining between them. Germline V gene data show CDR1 as GTSNPN and CDR2 as SVGIG (reference sequence). This CDR3 is built from 13 residues. The CDR3 region is CAWRGGQVVEQYF. As DNA, the CDR3 is TGTGCCTGGAGAGGAGGGCAAGTCGTCGAGCAGTACTTC. The full variable domain, completed using reference TRBV30 and TRBJ2-7, is SQTIHQWPATLVQPVGSPLSLECTVEGTSNPNLYWYRQAAGRGLQLLFYSVGIGQISSEVPQNLSASRPQDRQFILSSKKLLLSDSGFYLCAWRGGQVVEQYFGPGTRLTVT.

This clone was counted a few times. The V and J genes are TRBV28 and TRBJ2-2; D possibly corresponds to TRBD2 (6 bases). The germline CDR1 and CDR2 sequences are MDHEN and SYDVKM. Between the trimmed V and J ends, which lost 3 bases and 2 bases, there was a span of 19 bases. The CDR3 has 18 residues. The CDR3 spells CASSFGSWGSGNTGELFF. Written as DNA, the CDR3 is TGTGCCAGCAGTTTCGGTTCGTGGGGTAGCGGTAACACCGGGGAGCTGTTTTTT.

This clone was counted between two and nine times. The chain joins TRBV28 to TRBJ1-1; D gene unclear. V was shortened by 5 bases and J by 4 bases, with 14 bases between the two germline ends. In germline, CDR1 is MDHEN, CDR2 SYDVKM. There are 14 residues in the CDR3. The CDR3 DNA reads as TGTGCCAGCAGTCTAGCTCGACCTTCCACTGAAGCTTTCTTT. Translation: CASSLARPSTEAFF.

This clone has a single count. V and J are TRBV25-1 and TRBJ1-2; D might be TRBD1 (6 bases). The germline CDR1 and CDR2 sequences are MGHDK and SYGVNS. V lost 5 bases to trimming and J lost 4 bases, with 14 bases between them. CDR3 size: 14 residues. This CDR3 is CASSRGGAGYGYTF. DNA for the CDR3: TGTGCCAGCAGTCGGGGGGGCGCAGGCTATGGCTACACCTTC.

The rearrangement uses TRBV12-3 or TRBV12-4 and TRBJ1-1; D is uncertain. The CDR3 runs to 12 residues. V was pared by 6 bases and J by 6 bases, with 11 bases between. The CDR3 protein is CASSLVGAEAFF. CDR3 sequence (DNA): TGTGCCAGCAGCCTGGTCGGGGCTGAAGCTTTCTTT.

The V gene is TRBV10-3, the J gene TRBJ2-1; 9 bases map to TRBD1. The length of the CDR3 is 14 residues. Germline CDR1 ENHRY, CDR2 SYGVKD. V gave up 11 bases and J gave up 5 bases; unmatched junction bases: 10. The CDR3 DNA reads as TGTGCCGCCGGTAGACAGGGGGGCCACAATGAGCAGTTCTTC. Protein product: CAAGRQGGHNEQFF.

The chain combines TRBV9 with TRBJ1-2; D possibly corresponds to TRBD1 (5 bases). Trimming took off 4 bases at V and 6 bases at J, with 13 bases between the two ends. In germline, CDR1 is SGDLS, CDR2 YYNGEE. This CDR3 contains 13 residues. CDR3 sequence reads: CASSPGGSDGYTF. DNA of the CDR3: TGTGCCAGCAGCCCGGGGGGTTCGGATGGCTACACCTTC.

The CDR3 is CASSMVEGTEAFF. The CDR3 coding sequence is TGTGCCAGTAGTATGGTGGAGGGCACTGAAGCTTTCTTT. The rearrangement links TRBV19 to TRBJ1-1; D call uncertain. V was clipped by 3 bases and J by 4 bases, with 9 bases between them. This CDR3 contains 13 residues. Germline V gene lookup returns CDR1 LNHDA and CDR2 SQIVND (reference sequence).